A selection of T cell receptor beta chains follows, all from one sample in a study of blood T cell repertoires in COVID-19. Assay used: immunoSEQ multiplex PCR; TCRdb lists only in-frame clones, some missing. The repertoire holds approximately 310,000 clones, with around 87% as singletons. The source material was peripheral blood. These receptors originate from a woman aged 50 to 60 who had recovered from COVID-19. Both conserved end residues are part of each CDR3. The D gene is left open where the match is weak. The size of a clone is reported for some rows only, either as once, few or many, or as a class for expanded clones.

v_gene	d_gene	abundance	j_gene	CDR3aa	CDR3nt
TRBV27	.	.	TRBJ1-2	CASSLFSSGGAWHGYTF	TGTGCCAGCAGTTTATTTTCTAGTGGGGGGGCATGGCATGGCTACACCTTC
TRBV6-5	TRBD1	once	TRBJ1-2	CASSYGQDYGYTF	TGTGCCAGCAGTTACGGACAGGACTATGGCTACACCTTC
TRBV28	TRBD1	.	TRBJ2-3	CASSEGTGLDTQYF	TGTGCCAGCAGTGAGGGGACAGGACTAGATACGCAGTATTTT
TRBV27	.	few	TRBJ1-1	CASNSWTTLNTEAFF	TGTGCCAGCAACTCCTGGACAACCCTGAACACTGAAGCTTTCTTT
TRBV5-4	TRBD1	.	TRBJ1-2	CASSQGTGRGNYGYTF	TGTGCCAGCAGCCAGGGGACAGGGCGTGGAAACTATGGCTACACCTTC
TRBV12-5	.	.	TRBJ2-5	CASGLGAQETQYF	TGTGCTAGTGGTTTGGGGGCACAAGAGACCCAGTACTTC
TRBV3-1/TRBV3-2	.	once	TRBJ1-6	CASSQTLNNSPLHF	TGTGCCAGCAGCCAGACACTTAATAATTCACCCCTCCACTTT
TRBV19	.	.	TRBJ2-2	CASKGDILTGELFF	TGTGCCAGTAAGGGGGACATACTCACCGGGGAGCTGTTTTTT
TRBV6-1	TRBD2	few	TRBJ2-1	CASSETSASYNEQFF	TGTGCCAGCAGTGAGACTAGCGCCTCCTACAATGAGCAGTTCTTC
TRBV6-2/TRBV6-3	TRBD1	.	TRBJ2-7	CASSYSGTGGYEQYF	TGTGCCAGCAGTTACTCCGGGACAGGGGGCTACGAGCAGTACTTC
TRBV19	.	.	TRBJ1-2	CASSAGVRVNYGYTF	TGTGCCAGTAGTGCCGGGGTTAGGGTGAACTATGGCTACACCTTC
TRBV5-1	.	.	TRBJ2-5	CASSLVVSTKETQYF	TGCGCCAGCAGCTTGGTTGTTAGCACCAAAGAGACCCAGTACTTC
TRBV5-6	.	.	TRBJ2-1	CASSFIGYNEQFF	TGTGCCAGCAGCTTTATCGGCTACAATGAGCAGTTCTTC
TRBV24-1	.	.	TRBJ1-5	CATSNAGTQHF	TGTGCCACTTCAAACGCGGGGACCCAGCATTTT
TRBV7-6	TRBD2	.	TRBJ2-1	CASSPQSPGLNYNEQFF	TGTGCCAGCAGCCCACAATCCCCGGGACTAAACTACAATGAGCAGTTCTTC
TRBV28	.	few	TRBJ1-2	CASREEVGYTF	TGTGCCAGCAGGGAGGAGGTTGGCTACACCTTC
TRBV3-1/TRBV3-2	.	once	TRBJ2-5	CASSQVSRAQYF	TGTGCCAGCAGCCAAGTCAGTCGGGCCCAGTACTTC
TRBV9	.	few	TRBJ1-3	CASSVEARGNTIYF	TGTGCCAGCAGCGTTGAAGCCCGTGGAAACACCATATATTTT
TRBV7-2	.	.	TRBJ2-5	CASSREGVQETQYF	TGTGCCAGCAGCCGTGAGGGGGTACAAGAGACCCAGTACTTC
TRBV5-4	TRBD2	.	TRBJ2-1	CASSHTSGSYNEQFF	TGTGCCAGCAGCCATACTAGCGGGAGTTACAATGAGCAGTTCTTC
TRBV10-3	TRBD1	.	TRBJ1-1	CAISGQANTEAFF	TGTGCCATCAGCGGACAGGCGAACACTGAAGCTTTCTTT
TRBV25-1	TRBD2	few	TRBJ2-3	CASSEFSSGGITDTQYF	TGTGCCAGCAGTGAATTCAGTAGCGGGGGGATCACAGATACGCAGTATTTT
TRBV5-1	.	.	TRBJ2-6	CASSLIPQGTSSGANVLTF	TGCGCCAGCAGCTTGATCCCCCAGGGTACTTCCTCTGGGGCCAACGTCCTGACTTTC
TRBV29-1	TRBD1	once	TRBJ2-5	CSATGQGSETQYF	TGCAGCGCCACGGGACAGGGGTCGGAGACCCAGTACTTC
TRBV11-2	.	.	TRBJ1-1	CASSLVGGTYSGAFF	TGTGCCAGCAGCTTAGTGGGGGGTACGTATTCCGGAGCTTTCTTT
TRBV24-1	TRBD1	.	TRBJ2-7	CATSDPGQGFYEQYF	TGTGCCACCAGTGACCCGGGACAGGGATTCTACGAGCAGTACTTC
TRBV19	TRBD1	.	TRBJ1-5	CASRAGTGPNQPQHF	TGTGCCAGTAGGGCCGGGACAGGGCCCAATCAGCCCCAGCATTTT
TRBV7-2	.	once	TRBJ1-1	CATATGGGNTEAFF	TGTGCCACCGCCACGGGGGGAGGGAACACTGAAGCTTTCTTT